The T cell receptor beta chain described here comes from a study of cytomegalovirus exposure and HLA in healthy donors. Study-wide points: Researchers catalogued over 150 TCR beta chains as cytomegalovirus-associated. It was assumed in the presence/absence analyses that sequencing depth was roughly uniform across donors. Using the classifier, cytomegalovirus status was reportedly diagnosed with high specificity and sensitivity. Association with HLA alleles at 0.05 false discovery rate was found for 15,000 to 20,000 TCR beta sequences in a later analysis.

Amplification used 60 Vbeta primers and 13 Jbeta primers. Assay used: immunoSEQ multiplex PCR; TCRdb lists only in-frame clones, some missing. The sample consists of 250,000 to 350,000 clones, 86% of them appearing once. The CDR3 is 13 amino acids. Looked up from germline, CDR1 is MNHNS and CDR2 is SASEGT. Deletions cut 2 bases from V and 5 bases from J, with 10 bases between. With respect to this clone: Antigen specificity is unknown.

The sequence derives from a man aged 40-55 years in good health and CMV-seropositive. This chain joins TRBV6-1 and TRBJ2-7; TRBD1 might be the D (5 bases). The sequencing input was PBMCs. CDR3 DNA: TGTGCCAGCAGTGAATGGTCCAGGGACGAGCAGTACTTC. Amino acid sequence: CASSEWSRDEQYF.